This T cell receptor beta chain was sequenced during a study of shared clonotypes between healthy human individuals. Regarding the study as a whole: Clonotype sharing among the donors was expected to vary with sequencing depth.

Generated by immunoSEQ multiplex PCR, the TCRdb table keeps only in-frame clones and is missing some. Among millions of clones, 85% to 95% were seen once, and the ten largest hold 0.39%. To note about this clone: Its antigen is unknown.

The CDR3 spans 14 residues. The J segment lost 10 bases and the V segment lost 6 bases, leaving 13 bases of the junction unmatched. Per germline, CDR1 MNHNY and CDR2 SVGAGI (reference sequence). The V and J genes are TRBV6-6 and TRBJ1-1; TRBD1 aligns across 8 bases. The TCR was taken from a man aged 18 to 35 in good health. Some clones in this sample may be carry-over from other donors' samples. Sequencing was performed on naive CD4+ T cells from PBMCs. The subset: CD45RA+ positively selected. Here the CDR3 DNA reads TGTGCCAGCAGACCTCAGGGGGCCCGGGGGCGAGCTTTCTTT. It yields the protein CASRPQGARGRAFF.